This TCR beta chain is from a study of control samples from healthy donors and cancer patients (dated by TCRdb to the early 2020s). The V end gives up 5 bases and the J end 4 bases, leaving 12 bases in the junction not matched to a gene. The germline V gene (reference sequence) supplies CDR1 LNHDA and CDR2 SQIVND. The CDR3 runs 16 residues from the cysteine to the phenylalanine. The DNA shown is the 48-base CDR3, in frame from base 1. Notes on this clone: The target of this receptor is not known. No quality values exist for individual bases; no much larger clone is one base distant.

The protocol used for the library was the immunoSEQ multiplex PCR assay. TCRdb provides this immuneACCESS table in a form limited to in-frame rearrangements. Some clones are lacking; in checked studies, under half of them reflect an unresolved V gene, and why the rest are absent is not known. The sample includes roughly 88,000 clones, with 91% observed a single time. Of the sample, approximately 15% is held by the ten largest clones. The source is a man over 45 in good health. The source material was blood. The V and J segments used are TRBV19 and TRBJ1-1, and TRBD1 aligns with 8 junction nucleotides. The DNA sequence is as follows: TGTGCCAGTAGTGCCTACTTTGGACAGGGCTCCACTGAAGCTTTCTTT. This gives the protein CASSAYFGQGSTEAFF.